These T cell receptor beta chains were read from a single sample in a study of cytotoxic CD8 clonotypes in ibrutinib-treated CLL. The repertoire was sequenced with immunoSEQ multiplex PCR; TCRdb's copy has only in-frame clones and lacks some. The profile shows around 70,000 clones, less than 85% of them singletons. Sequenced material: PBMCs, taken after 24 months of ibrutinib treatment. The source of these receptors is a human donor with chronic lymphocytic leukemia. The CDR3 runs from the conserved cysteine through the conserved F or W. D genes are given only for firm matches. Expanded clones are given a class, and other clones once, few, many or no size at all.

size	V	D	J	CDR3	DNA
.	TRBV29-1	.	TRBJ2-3	CSVVRESTDTQYF	TGCAGCGTTGTGCGCGAAAGCACAGATACGCAGTATTTT
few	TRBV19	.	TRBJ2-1	CASSISAGPYNEQFF	TGTGCCAGTAGTATCTCAGCGGGTCCCTACAATGAGCAGTTCTTC
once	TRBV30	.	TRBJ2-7	CAWSRGGVYEQYF	TGTGCCTGGAGTCGAGGGGGGGTCTACGAGCAGTACTTC
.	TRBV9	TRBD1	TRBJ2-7	CASSVGGQGYHEQYF	TGTGCCAGCAGCGTAGGTGGACAGGGGTACCACGAGCAGTACTTC
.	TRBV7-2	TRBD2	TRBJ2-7	CASGVAGAYEQYF	TGTGCCAGCGGAGTAGCGGGAGCCTACGAGCAGTACTTC
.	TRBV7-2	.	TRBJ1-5	CASSTRTGEGDQPQHF	TGTGCCAGCAGCACCCGGACCGGGGAGGGTGATCAGCCCCAGCATTTT
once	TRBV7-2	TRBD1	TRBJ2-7	CASSRDRGTSGDEQYF	TGTGCCAGCAGCCGGGACAGGGGGACCTCTGGGGACGAGCAGTACTTC
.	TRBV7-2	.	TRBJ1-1	CASSLGPGVNTEAFF	TGTGCCAGCAGCTTAGGTCCGGGCGTGAACACTGAAGCTTTCTTT
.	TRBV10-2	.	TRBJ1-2	CASSESLGGWDGYTF	TGCGCCAGCAGTGAGTCGTTGGGGGGTTGGGATGGCTACACCTTC
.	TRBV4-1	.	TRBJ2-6	CASSQGGAGANVLTF	TGCGCCAGCAGCCAAGGGGGGGCTGGGGCCAACGTCCTGACTTTC
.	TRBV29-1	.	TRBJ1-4	CSVRPDGEKLFF	TGCAGCGTTCGCCCCGACGGAGAAAAACTGTTTTTT
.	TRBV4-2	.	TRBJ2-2	CASSQESYPNTGELFF	TGTGCCAGCAGCCAAGAATCGTACCCGAACACCGGGGAGCTGTTTTTT
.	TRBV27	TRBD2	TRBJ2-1	CASTSGGPWGNEQFF	TGTGCCAGCACCTCGGGAGGACCTTGGGGGAATGAGCAGTTCTTC
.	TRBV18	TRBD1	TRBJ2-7	CASSSGTGGYEQYF	TGTGCCAGCTCATCCGGGACAGGGGGCTACGAGCAGTACTTC
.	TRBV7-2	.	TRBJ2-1	CASSLGRSRENEQFF	TGTGCCAGCAGCTTAGGCCGATCCAGGGAGAATGAGCAGTTCTTC
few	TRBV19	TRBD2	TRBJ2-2	CASVEGLAANTGELFF	TGTGCCAGTGTGGAGGGACTAGCGGCAAACACCGGGGAGCTGTTTTTT
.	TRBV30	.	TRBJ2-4	CAWGPFTWPKNIQYF	TGTGCCTGGGGGCCTTTTACCTGGCCCAAAAACATTCAGTACTTC
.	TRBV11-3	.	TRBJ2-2	CASSPSPGNANTGELFF	TGTGCCAGCAGCCCCAGCCCAGGGAACGCGAACACCGGGGAGCTGTTTTTT
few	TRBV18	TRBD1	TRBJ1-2	CASSPSRMGQGPNGYTF	TGTGCCAGCTCACCATCTCGCATGGGACAGGGGCCTAACGGCTACACCTTC
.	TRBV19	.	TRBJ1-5	CASTPGLPNQPQHF	TGTGCCAGTACCCCCGGGCTCCCCAATCAGCCCCAGCATTTT
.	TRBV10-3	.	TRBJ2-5	CAISESGGAETQYF	TGTGCCATCAGTGAGTCGGGGGGCGCGGAGACCCAGTACTTC
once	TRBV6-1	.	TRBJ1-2	CASSVEGSGGYTF	TGTGCCAGCAGTGTAGAAGGGTCGGGTGGCTACACCTTC
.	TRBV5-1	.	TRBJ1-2	CASSLGGGAEYGYTF	TGCGCCAGCAGCTTGGGTGGGGGCGCTGAGTATGGCTACACCTTC
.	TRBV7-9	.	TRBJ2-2	CASSFGPVGELFF	TGTGCCAGCAGCTTTGGGCCTGTCGGGGAGCTGTTTTTT
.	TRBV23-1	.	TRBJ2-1	CGLQGQVCPCAQFF	TGCGGTTTACAGGGCCAGGTTTGTCCCTGCGCCCAGTTCTTC
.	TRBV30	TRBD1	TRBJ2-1	CAWSTGTGPYNEQFF	TGTGCCTGGAGTACCGGGACAGGGCCTTACAATGAGCAGTTCTTC
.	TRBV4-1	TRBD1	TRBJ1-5	CASSQDPGGYQPQHF	TGCGCCAGCAGCCAAGATCCAGGGGGCTATCAGCCCCAGCATTTT
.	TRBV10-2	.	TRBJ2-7	CASSERRGSYEQYF	TGCGCCAGCAGCGAACGTCGGGGCTCCTACGAGCAGTACTTC
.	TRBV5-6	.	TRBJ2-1	CASSWGRAYYNEQFF	TGTGCCAGCAGCTGGGGGCGGGCCTACTACAATGAGCAGTTCTTC
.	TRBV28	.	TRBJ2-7	CASSFSPISAYEQYF	TGTGCCAGCAGTTTCTCCCCTATTTCGGCCTACGAGCAGTACTTC
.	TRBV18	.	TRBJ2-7	CASSQQGFSNEQYF	TGTGCCAGCTCACAACAGGGTTTTAGTAACGAGCAGTACTTC
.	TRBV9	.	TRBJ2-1	CASSVTGDNYNEQFF	TGTGCCAGCAGCGTAACGGGAGACAACTACAATGAGCAGTTCTTC
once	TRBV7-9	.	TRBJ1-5	CASSLALAGVGNQPQHF	TGTGCCAGCAGCTTAGCGTTGGCGGGGGTAGGCAATCAGCCCCAGCATTTT
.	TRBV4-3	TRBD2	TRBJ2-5	CASSQGTSGEQETQYF	TGCGCCAGCAGCCAAGGGACTAGCGGGGAACAAGAGACCCAGTACTTC
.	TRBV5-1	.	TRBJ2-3	CASSLAAGARSTDTQYF	TGCGCCAGCAGCTTGGCCGCAGGGGCGCGGAGCACAGATACGCAGTATTTT
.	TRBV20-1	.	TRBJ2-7	CSASGGYEQYF	TGCAGTGCTAGTGGCGGCTACGAGCAGTACTTC
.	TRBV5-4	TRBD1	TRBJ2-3	CASDTPGQGTDTQYF	TGCGCCAGCGATACCCCGGGACAGGGCACAGATACGCAGTATTTT
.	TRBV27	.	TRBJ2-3	CASTEWGRADTQYF	TGTGCCAGCACCGAGTGGGGGCGCGCAGATACGCAGTATTTT
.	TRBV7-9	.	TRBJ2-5	CASSLGRRIGQETQYF	TGTGCCAGCAGCTTAGGACGCAGGATAGGACAAGAGACCCAGTACTTC
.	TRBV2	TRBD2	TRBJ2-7	CATGGESYEQYF	TGTGCCACCGGGGGGGAATCCTACGAGCAGTACTTC
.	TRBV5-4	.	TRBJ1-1	CASSLSGAKGVEAFF	TGTGCCAGCAGCTTGTCGGGGGCGAAAGGCGTTGAAGCTTTCTTT
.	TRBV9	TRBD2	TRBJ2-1	CASSVGLAAIGNEQFF	TGTGCCAGCAGCGTAGGTCTAGCGGCCATCGGGAATGAGCAGTTCTTC
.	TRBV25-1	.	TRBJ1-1	CASSPQGHTEAFF	TGTGCCAGCAGTCCTCAGGGTCACACTGAAGCTTTCTTT
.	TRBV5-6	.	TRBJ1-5	CASSLGYISPQHF	TGTGCCAGCAGCTTGGGTTACATTTCGCCCCAGCATTTT
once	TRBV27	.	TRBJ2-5	CASSLRGETQYF	TGTGCCAGCAGTTTACGGGGAGAGACCCAGTACTTC
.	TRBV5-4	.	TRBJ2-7	CASSAGAGEGEQYF	TGTGCCAGCAGCGCTGGAGCCGGAGAGGGCGAGCAGTACTTC
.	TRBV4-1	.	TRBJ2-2	CASGGLDNTGELFF	TGCGCCAGCGGAGGCCTAGACAACACCGGGGAGCTGTTTTTT
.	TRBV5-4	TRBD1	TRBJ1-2	CASSLGTGASNYGYTF	TGTGCCAGCAGCTTGGGGACAGGGGCTTCTAACTATGGCTACACCTTC
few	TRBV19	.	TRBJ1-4	CASSIQRGEKLFF	TGTGCCAGTAGTATACAAAGAGGGGAAAAACTGTTTTTT
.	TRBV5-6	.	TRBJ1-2	CASSSAWGYTF	TGTGCCAGCAGCTCGGCGTGGGGCTACACCTTC
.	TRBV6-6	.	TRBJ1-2	CASRRNDRTVGGYTF	TGTGCCAGCAGAAGGAATGACAGGACGGTGGGTGGCTACACCTTC
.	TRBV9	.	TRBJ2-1	CASSVDGARIYNEQFF	TGTGCCAGCAGCGTAGATGGGGCCCGGATCTACAATGAGCAGTTCTTC
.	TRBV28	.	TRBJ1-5	CASSLAVFQPQHF	TGTGCCAGCAGTTTAGCAGTGTTTCAGCCCCAGCATTTT
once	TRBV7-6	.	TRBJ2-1	CASSFRRANSYNEQFF	TGTGCCAGCAGCTTTCGACGGGCTAACTCCTACAATGAGCAGTTCTTC
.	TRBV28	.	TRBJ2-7	CASSIGGGSYEQYF	TGTGCCAGCAGTATCGGAGGGGGGTCCTACGAGCAGTACTTC